The 3 T cell receptor beta chains below all came from one sample that was sequenced in a study of identifying expanded T cells in peripheral blood. This table comes from immunoSEQ multiplex PCR, and its TCRdb copy is limited to in-frame clones, with some not included. The repertoire includes about 110,000 clones, about 89% of them detected once, and approximately 16% sits in the top ten. The sequenced sample was blood. The source is a person aged 18-70 years in good health.

The V call is TRBV6-1, the J call TRBJ1-5, with D hard to call. The CDR3 is 18 residues long. CDR1 MNHNS and CDR2 SASEGT come from the germline V gene. V was trimmed by 4 bases and J by 9 bases, leaving 28 bases between them. The CDR3 DNA follows: TGTGCCAGCAGTGCTAAGGCTTCCGGGTCGACGACCCATAGGCCCCAGCATTTT. It specifies CASSAKASGSTTHRPQHF.

The J gene is TRBJ2-7, the V gene TRBV5-6; TRBD2 is a possible D gene (6 bases). CDR1 and CDR2 from the germline V gene are SGHDT and YYEEEE. With 1 base removed from V and 4 bases from J, the gap between germline ends came to 21 bases. This CDR3 spans 17 amino acids. Here the CDR3 reads CASSLFVRHPGGYEQYF. The CDR3 DNA reads TGTGCCAGCAGCTTGTTTGTTCGGCACCCTGGGGGGTACGAGCAGTACTTC. Full variable domain (remainder filled in from reference TRBV5-6 and TRBJ2-7): DAGVTQSPTHLIKTRGQQVTLRCSPKSGHDTVSWYQQALGQGPQFIFQYYEEEERQRGNFPDRFSGHQFPNYSSELNVNALLLGDSALYLCASSLFVRHPGGYEQYFGPGTRLTVT.

V and J are TRBV7-2 and TRBJ2-5; no reliable D call. This CDR3 contains 11 residues. V was pared by 5 bases and J by 6 bases, with 7 bases between. Germline assignment: CDR1 SGHTA and CDR2 FQGNSA. In DNA, the CDR3 is TGTGCCAGCAGCCCGGGTCAGACCCAGTACTTC. This translates into CASSPGQTQYF.